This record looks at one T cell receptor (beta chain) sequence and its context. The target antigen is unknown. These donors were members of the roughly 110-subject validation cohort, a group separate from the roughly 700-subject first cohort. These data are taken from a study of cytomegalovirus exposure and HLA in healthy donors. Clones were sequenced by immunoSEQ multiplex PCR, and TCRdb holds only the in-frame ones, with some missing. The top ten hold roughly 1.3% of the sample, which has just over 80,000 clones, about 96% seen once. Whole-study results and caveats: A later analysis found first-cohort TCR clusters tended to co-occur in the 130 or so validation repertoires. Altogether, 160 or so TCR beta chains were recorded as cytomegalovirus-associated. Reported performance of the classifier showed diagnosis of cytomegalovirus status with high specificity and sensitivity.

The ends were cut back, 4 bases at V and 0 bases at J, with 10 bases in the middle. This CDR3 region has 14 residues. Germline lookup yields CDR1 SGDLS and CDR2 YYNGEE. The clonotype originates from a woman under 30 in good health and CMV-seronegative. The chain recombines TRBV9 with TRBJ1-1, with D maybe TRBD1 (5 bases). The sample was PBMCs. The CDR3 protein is CASSPGQMNTEAFF. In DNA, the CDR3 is TGTGCCAGCAGCCCAGGACAAATGAACACTGAAGCTTTCTTT.